The 9 T cell receptor beta chains given below trace back to one sample, sequenced in a study of CD8+ T cells in alopecia areata. The sequencing template was cDNA reverse transcribed from extracted RNA. The protocol was immunoSEQ multiplex PCR, while the TCRdb copy is restricted to in-frame clones and leaves out a portion. The sample records around 160,000 clones, around 60% being singletons. Specified treatment: oral pan-JAK inhibitor, 5-10 mg twice daily. This sample comprised CD4+ T cells sorted from blood, obtained at week 24, from a patient treated with tofacitinib. The receptors come from a human donor with alopecia areata.

V usage is TRBV29-1 and J usage is TRBJ1-1; weak D call: TRBD1 (6 bases). The V gene's germline CDR1 is SQVTM and CDR2 ANQGSEA. This CDR3 has 13 residues. Between the trimmed V and J ends, which lost 6 bases and 1 base, there was a span of 12 bases. CDR3 loop: CSVGRGQNTEAFF. CDR3 DNA: TGCAGCGTGGGCAGGGGCCAGAACACTGAAGCTTTCTTT. Full variable domain (outside the CDR3, taken from reference TRBV29-1 and TRBJ1-1): SAVISQKPSRDICQRGTSLTIQCQVDSQVTMMFWYRQQPGQSLTLIATANQGSEATYESGFVIDKFPISRPNLTFSTLTVSNMSPEDSSIYLCSVGRGQNTEAFFGQGTRLTVV.

The rearrangement links TRBV30 to TRBJ1-2; D is possibly TRBD1 (6 bases). Germline V gives CDR1 GTSNPN, CDR2 SVGIG (reference sequence). This CDR3 has 12 amino acids. Trimming took off 0 bases at V and 8 bases at J, with 10 bases between the two ends. The chain's CDR3 is CAWSVQGLGYTF. CDR3 sequence (DNA): TGTGCCTGGAGTGTACAGGGACTAGGCTACACCTTC.

The chain recombines TRBV29-1 with TRBJ1-4, with 9 bases matching TRBD1. Trimming took 7 bases from V and 6 from J; bases not matched to a gene: 6. The germline V gene has CDR1 SQVTM and CDR2 ANQGSEA. The CDR3 runs 13 residues. The CDR3 protein is CSGRDRVHEKLFF. CDR3 DNA sequence: TGCAGCGGGAGGGACAGGGTTCATGAAAAACTGTTTTTT.

The rearrangement links TRBV4-1 to TRBJ1-1; D uncertain. This CDR3 contains 14 residues. Trimming pared 3 bases from V and 6 bases from J, leaving 14 bases between. CDR1 and CDR2 from the germline V gene are MGHRA and YSYEKL. The CDR3 loop is CASSHPARAPEAFF. In DNA form, the CDR3 reads TGCGCCAGCAGCCACCCGGCCCGGGCCCCTGAAGCTTTCTTT.

The chain employs TRBV13 and TRBJ2-3, with D uncertain. V lost 5 bases to trimming and J lost 5 bases, with 17 bases between them. The germline gives CDR1 PRHDT, CDR2 FYEKMQ (reference sequence). CDR3 length: 15 amino acids. The CDR3 sequence is CASSPQLTDGDTQYF. DNA of the CDR3: TGTGCCAGCAGCCCCCAACTCACGGATGGAGATACGCAGTATTTT.

This chain uses TRBV30 with TRBJ1-1; 8 nucleotides agree with TRBD1. V lost 3 bases and J lost 4; bases outside the gene matches: 7. The CDR3 spans 14 residues. Germline V CDR1 and CDR2: GTSNPN, SVGIG (reference sequence). For the CDR3, the DNA is TGTGCCTGGAGCAAAAAAACAGGGGGCACTGAAGCTTTCTTT. Translating gives CAWSKKTGGTEAFF. Drawing the rest from reference TRBV30 and TRBJ1-1, the complete variable domain is SQTIHQWPATLVQPVGSPLSLECTVEGTSNPNLYWYRQAAGRGLQLLFYSVGIGQISSEVPQNLSASRPQDRQFILSSKKLLLSDSGFYLCAWSKKTGGTEAFFGQGTRLTVV.

The V gene is TRBV23-1, the J gene TRBJ2-3; D call uncertain. TRBV23-1 is reported as an ORF; its role is uncertain. With 2 bases removed from V and 1 base from J, the gap between germline ends came to 7 bases. The CDR3 has 14 amino acids. CDR3 sequence reads: CASSQKGCTDTQYF. CDR3 in DNA: TGCGCCAGCAGTCAAAAGGGATGCACAGATACGCAGTATTTT.

The rearrangement joins TRBV27 to TRBJ2-1, with 11 bases fitting TRBD1. V dropped 5 bases and J dropped 6; count of bases not matched to a gene: 9. The germline CDR1 and CDR2 sequences are MNHEY and SMNVEV (reference sequence). The CDR3 has 16 amino acids. CDR3 nucleotides: TGTGCCAGCAGTCCACTTTCCGGGACAGGGGGCAATGAGCAGTTCTTC. This gives the protein CASSPLSGTGGNEQFF.

V and J are TRBV2 and TRBJ1-3, with TRBD1 matching over 7 bases. CDR3 size: 13 residues. Per the germline V gene, CDR1 is SNHLY and CDR2 is FYNNEI. V lost 6 bases to trimming and J lost 4 bases; unmatched junction nucleotides: 3. The CDR3 DNA reads TGTGCCAGCAGGCAGGGGGGCGGAAACACCATATATTTT. Translated, it gives CASRQGGGNTIYF.